This T cell receptor beta chain originates from a study of T-cell memory formation after mild COVID-19. Findings and limits, study-wide: Second-wave clones with a day 37 peak had unconfirmed SARS-CoV-2 specificity.

The CDR3 length is 12 residues. J lost 13 bases, V lost 2 bases, and 4 bases had no gene match. In the case of this clonotype: What it binds is unknown.

After 5'RACE with constant-segment primers, TCR alpha and TCR beta cDNA libraries carrying sample barcodes and UMIs were obtained. TCRdb reprocessed the 5' RACE reads with MiXCR, giving one entry per CDR3 protein. The repertoire holds roughly 370,000 distinct CDR3 sequences, with about 15% as singletons. The source material was PBMCs or a T cell subset sorted from them (not recorded which). The TCR originated in a young man who had mild COVID-19 (a few samples of this study predate the infection). Cell type and time point are not known. The chain combines TRBV12-3 or TRBV12-4 with TRBJ1-4; 7 bases are a match to TRBD1. In DNA form, the CDR3 reads TGTGCCAGCAGTTTAAGCAGGGGGAGACTGTTTTTT. It encodes CASSLSRGRLFF.